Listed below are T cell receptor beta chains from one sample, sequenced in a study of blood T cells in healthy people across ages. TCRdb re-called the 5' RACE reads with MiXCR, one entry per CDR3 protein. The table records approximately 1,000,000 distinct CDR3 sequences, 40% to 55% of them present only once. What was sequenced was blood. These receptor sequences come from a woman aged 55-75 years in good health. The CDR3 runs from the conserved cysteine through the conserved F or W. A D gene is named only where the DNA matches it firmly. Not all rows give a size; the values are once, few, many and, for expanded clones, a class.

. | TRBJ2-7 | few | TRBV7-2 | TGTGCCAGCAGCTCAAATGCCCTAGCGGAGCAGTACTTC | CASSSNALAEQYF
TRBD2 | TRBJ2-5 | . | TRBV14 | TGTGCCAGCAGCCCACGAGCGGGAGTGGGGCAAGAGACCCAGTACTTC | CASSPRAGVGQETQYF
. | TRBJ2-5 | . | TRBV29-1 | TGCAGCGTTGAACTTCTTAAAAGGGACGTCCAAGAGACCCAGTACTTC | CSVELLKRDVQETQYF
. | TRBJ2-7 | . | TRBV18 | TGTGCCAGCTCACAGTCGACAGCATACGAGCAGTACTTC | CASSQSTAYEQYF
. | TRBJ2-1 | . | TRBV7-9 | TGTGCCAGCAGCCTCCCGACAGTTTACAATGAGCAGTTCTTC | CASSLPTVYNEQFF
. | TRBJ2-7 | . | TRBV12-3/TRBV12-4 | TGTGCCAGCAGTAGCGGCTCGGTAAACAATGAGCAGTACTTC | CASSSGSVNNEQYF
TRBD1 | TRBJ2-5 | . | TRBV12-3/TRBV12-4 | TGTGCCAGCAGATATGGACAGGGGGCTTCGGAGACCCAGTACTTC | CASRYGQGASETQYF
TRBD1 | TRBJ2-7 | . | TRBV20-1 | TGCAGTGCAAGAACAGGGGGGTGGGAGCAGTACTTC | CSARTGGWEQYF
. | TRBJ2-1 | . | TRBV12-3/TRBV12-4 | TGTGCCAGCAGTGTTCTCTTACAGGGTAATGAGCAGTTCTTC | CASSVLLQGNEQFF
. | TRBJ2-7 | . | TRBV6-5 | TGTGCCAGCAGTTACTCTAGGACCAGCGCCCGATCCTACGAGCAGTACTTC | CASSYSRTSARSYEQYF
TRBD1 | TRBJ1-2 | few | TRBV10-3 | TGTGCCATGACACAGGGGGAGGATGGTGGCTACACCTTC | CAMTQGEDGGYTF
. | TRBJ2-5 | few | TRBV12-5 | TGTGCTAGTGGACTCCTAGCAGCACAAGAGACCCAGTACTTC | CASGLLAAQETQYF
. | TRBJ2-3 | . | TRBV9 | TGTGCCAGCAGCGTTGGGACAAGGATTGGGAGAATTTCTACGCAGTATTTT | CASSVGTRIGRISTQYF
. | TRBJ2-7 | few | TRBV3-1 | TGTGCCAGCAGCCAACGGGGGAGGCGATTCGATTACGAGCAGTACTTC | CASSQRGRRFDYEQYF
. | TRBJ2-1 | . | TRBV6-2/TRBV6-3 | TGTGCCAGCAGCCACCCCGGGACCATCTACAATGAGCAGTTCTTC | CASSHPGTIYNEQFF
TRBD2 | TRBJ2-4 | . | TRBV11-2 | TGTGCCAGCAGCTTGACTAGCGGGAGTTTCGCTTCCAAAAACATTCAGTACTTC | CASSLTSGSFASKNIQYF
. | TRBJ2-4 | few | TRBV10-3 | TGTGCCATCAGTGAGTCGGGTGAGGCCAAAAACATTCAGTACTTC | CAISESGEAKNIQYF
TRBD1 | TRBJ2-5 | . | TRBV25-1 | TGTGCCAGCAGTCCCGGGACAGGGGGCCAAGAGACCCAGTACTTC | CASSPGTGGQETQYF
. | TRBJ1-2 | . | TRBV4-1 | TGCGCCAGCAGCCACGAAGGAGACAGGTCCTATGGCTACACCTTC | CASSHEGDRSYGYTF